This T cell receptor beta chain derives from a study of blood T cell repertoires in COVID-19. The CDR3 is 15 residues long. V gave up 4 bases and J gave up 3 bases; unmatched junction bases: 2. Germline CDR1 and CDR2: SGHRS and YFSETQ. Original methodology: Reference gene primer amplification gave estimated nucleated cell counts. This table comes from immunoSEQ multiplex PCR, and its TCRdb copy is limited to in-frame clones, with some not included. D and trimming were read from the DNA, whereas the V and J calls and clone size are those reported in that table. This table has roughly 150,000 clones, roughly four fifths appearing once. This clone has just a few counts.

The sample taken for sequencing was peripheral blood. The TCR originated in a human donor with acute or convalescent COVID-19. The donor label of this sample is uncertain. This chain links TRBV5-1 with TRBJ2-2, with 11 bases lining up with TRBD2. CDR3 loop: CASSPGLADTGELFF. DNA for the CDR3: TGCGCCAGCAGCCCGGGACTAGCGGACACCGGGGAGCTGTTTTTT.